The 28 T cell receptor beta chains in this list originate from one sample, sequenced in a study of T cell responses to AZD1222 COVID-19 vaccine (dated by TCRdb to the early 2020s). The meaning of the sample's time point label: baseline before first vaccination. Receptor amplification or capture employed the immunoSEQ multiplex PCR assay. TCRdb mirrors the immuneACCESS table, restricted to in-frame sequences. Some clones are absent from its copies; in checked studies, under half trace to an unresolved V gene, and the reason for the others is unknown. This sample has roughly 200,000 clones in its table, and about 90% of those were observed once. The top ten constitute around 8% of the sample. The sample was peripheral blood, taken on day 0 of AZD1222 vaccination. Source of these receptors: an adult in good health.

To note about this clone: This same CDR3 is encoded by further DNA sequences in the sample. The J gene is TRBJ1-1, the V gene TRBV7-2, with D possibly matching TRBD1 (6 bases). The CDR3 consists of 13 residues. Germline-derived CDR1 and CDR2 are SGHTA and FQGNSA. Between the trimmed V and J ends, which lost 5 bases and 2 bases, there was a span of 9 bases. The CDR3 DNA sequence: TGTGCCAGCAGCGCAGGGGTCAACACTGAAGCTTTCTTT. It codes for CASSAGVNTEAFF.

This clone came up a few times. The chain is built from TRBV21-1 and TRBJ1-3. TRBV21-1 is marked as a pseudogene. The CDR3 has 16 amino acids. As DNA, the CDR3 is TGTGCCAGCAGCAAAGGGGAGGGCTTCTCTGGAAACACCATATATTTT. It specifies CASSKGEGFSGNTIYF.

On this clone: Different DNA sequences within this sample yield the same CDR3. The CDR3 DNA reads TGTGCCAGCAGCTTGAGCACCGGGGAGCTGTTTTTT. Translated, it gives CASSLSTGELFF. The chain employs TRBV7-9 and TRBJ2-2; D is undetermined. Germline V lookup: CDR1 SEHNR, CDR2 FQNEAQ (reference sequence). This CDR3 has 12 amino acids. Trimming took off 3 bases at V and 4 bases at J, with 3 bases between the two ends.

Turning to this clone: The junction shows a germline mismatch at one end, possibly a read error. The chain uses TRBV5-1 and TRBJ1-6, with TRBD1 matching 7 bases. CDR3 length: 16 residues. Germline assignment: CDR1 SGHRS and CDR2 YFSETQ. The CDR3 spells CASRLGAGGDNSPLHF. The CDR3 DNA reads TGCGCCAGCAGATTGGGGGCAGGGGGAGATAATTCACCCCTCCACTTT.

V usage is TRBV7-2 and J usage is TRBJ1-5, with TRBD1 matching 7 bases. The length of the CDR3 is 17 residues. Germline V CDR1 and CDR2: SGHTA, FQGNSA. J was trimmed by 0 bases and V by 1 base; bases with no gene match: 6. The DNA for the CDR3 is TGTGCCAGCAGCTTAGTGGGGACAGCTTATAGCAATCAGCCCCAGCATTTT. Its protein is CASSLVGTAYSNQPQHF. Variable domain in full (rest from reference TRBV7-2 and TRBJ1-5): GAGVSQSPSNKVTEKGKDVELRCDPISGHTALYWYRQSLGQGLEFLIYFQGNSAPDKSGLPSDRFSAERTGGSVSTLTIQRTQQEDSAVYLCASSLVGTAYSNQPQHFGDGTRLSIL.

This clone was detected once. This chain uses TRBV11-2 with TRBJ1-1; D unclear. This CDR3 comprises 11 residues. Trimming took 6 bases from V and 7 from J, leaving 9 bases between them. Germline values: CDR1 SGHAT, CDR2 FQNNGV. The CDR3 DNA reads as TGTGCCAGCAGGTTAATCAATGAAGCTTTCTTT. Protein sequence: CASRLINEAFF.

This sequence joins TRBV27 and TRBJ1-5; 8 bases align to TRBD1. Germline V lookup: CDR1 MNHEY, CDR2 SMNVEV (reference sequence). V dropped 0 bases and J dropped 6; count of bases not matched to a gene: 7. This CDR3 is built from 16 residues. The CDR3, as DNA: TGTGCCAGCAGTTTATCCGGGACAGGATGGGGTCAGCCCCAGCATTTT. Its protein is CASSLSGTGWGQPQHF.

J is TRBJ1-1 and V is TRBV19; 7 positions match TRBD1. Looked up from germline, CDR1 is LNHDA and CDR2 is SQIVND (reference sequence). CDR3 length: 13 residues. J gave up 4 bases and V 3 bases, and 2 bases lay outside the gene matches. As DNA, the CDR3 is TGTGCCAGTAGTATCGACAGGGTCACTGAAGCTTTCTTT. Translated, it gives CASSIDRVTEAFF.

The chain combines TRBV10-1 with TRBJ2-1, with a weak D call TRBD1 (6 bases). V lost 2 bases to trimming and J lost 5 bases, with 16 bases between them. The CDR3 is 16 residues long. Per the germline V gene, CDR1 is WNHNN and CDR2 is SYGVQD (reference sequence). Here the CDR3 DNA reads TGCGCCAGCAGTGAGGGCCACCCAGGGGCCGACAATGAGCAGTTCTTC. Encoded protein: CASSEGHPGADNEQFF.

In its sample, this clone was seen once. The rearrangement uses TRBV19 and TRBJ2-5; D not resolved. Looked up from germline, CDR1 is LNHDA and CDR2 is SQIVND (reference sequence). The CDR3 consists of 11 residues. Trimming took 6 bases from V and 4 from J, leaving 6 bases between them. CDR3: CASRSGETQYF. The CDR3, as DNA: TGTGCCAGTAGGAGTGGAGAGACCCAGTACTTC. Combining the CDR3 with reference TRBV19 and TRBJ2-5 gives the whole variable domain DGGITQSPKYLFRKEGQNVTLSCEQNLNHDAMYWYRQDPGQGLRLIYYSQIVNDFQKGDIAEGYSVSREKKESFPLTVTSAQKNPTAFYLCASRSGETQYFGPGTRLLVL.

The rearrangement joins TRBV7-2 to TRBJ2-7; tentative D call: TRBD2 (7 bases). V dropped 4 bases and J dropped 3 bases, with 16 bases sitting between them. Germline V gives CDR1 SGHTA, CDR2 FQGNSA. The CDR3 contains 15 residues. For the CDR3, the DNA is TGTGCCAGCAGCTCTAGGGGGGGACCTTACTACGAGCAGTACTTC. As protein: CASSSRGGPYYEQYF.

V and J are TRBV2 and TRBJ2-5, with 8 bases that match TRBD2. Germline values: CDR1 SNHLY, CDR2 FYNNEI. With 8 bases clipped from V and 10 bases from J, the junction kept 15 bases outside the gene matches. This CDR3 comprises 14 residues. CDR3 nucleotide sequence: TGTGCCAGCGGGGGTTTAGCGGGAACTGGGGTCCAGTACTTC. This encodes CASGGLAGTGVQYF. The full variable domain, with the rest looked up from reference TRBV2 and TRBJ2-5, is EPEVTQTPSHQVTQMGQEVILRCVPISNHLYFYWYRQILGQKVEFLVSFYNNEISEKSEIFDDQFSVERPDGSNFTLKIRSTKLEDSAMYFCASGGLAGTGVQYFGPGTRLLVL.

This chain joins TRBV16 and TRBJ1-2; D not certain. Germline-derived CDR1 and CDR2 are KGHSY and FQNENV. There are 13 residues in the CDR3. Deletions cut 5 bases from V and 4 bases from J, with 11 bases between. In DNA, the CDR3 is TGTGCCAGCAGCATGGACCCGTTCTATGGCTACACCTTC. Its protein product is CASSMDPFYGYTF.

V and J are TRBV6-1 and TRBJ1-4; D is uncertain. Between the trimmed V and J ends, which lost 3 bases and 5 bases, there was a span of 1 base. CDR1 is MNHNS and CDR2 is SASEGT in the germline V gene. The CDR3 totals 11 residues. The DNA for the CDR3 is TGTGCCAGCAGTGAGAATGAAAAACTGTTTTTT. It codes for CASSENEKLFF.

This chain links TRBV12-5 with TRBJ1-3, with TRBD1 matching over 9 bases. The CDR3 sequence is 13 residues long. V gave up 9 bases and J gave up 8 bases; unmatched junction bases: 8. Germline loops: CDR1 LGHNT, CDR2 FRNRAP. The CDR3 sequence is CARGTGKGDTIYF. Here the CDR3 DNA reads TGTGCTAGGGGGACAGGGAAAGGGGACACCATATATTTT. The full variable domain, rest sourced from reference TRBV12-5 and TRBJ1-3, is DARVTQTPRHKVTEMGQEVTMRCQPILGHNTVFWYRQTMMQGLELLAYFRNRAPLDDSGMPKDRFSAEMPDATLATLKIQPSEPRDSAVYFCARGTGKGDTIYFGEGSWLTVV.

The genes are TRBV6-1 and TRBJ1-5, with 8 positions matching TRBD1. This CDR3 contains 16 residues. V was pared by 1 base and J by 6 bases, with 8 bases of the junction left unmatched. Germline CDR1 and CDR2: MNHNS and SASEGT. CDR3 DNA sequence: TGTGCCAGCAGTGAAGACGGCAGGGGGCGGTTTCAGCCCCAGCATTTT. Translation: CASSEDGRGRFQPQHF.

The rearrangement links TRBV6-4 to TRBJ1-3; possible D gene TRBD1, 6 bases. The V end was cut by 5 bases, the J end by 0 bases, with 8 bases between. CDR3 size: 14 residues. In germline, CDR1 is MRHNA, CDR2 SNTAGT. The CDR3 region is CASSPDSSGNTIYF. The CDR3 region has the DNA TGTGCCAGCAGTCCGGACAGCTCTGGAAACACCATATATTTT.

This chain links TRBV6-2 or TRBV6-3 with TRBJ2-7, with 9 bases aligning to TRBD2. This CDR3 region has 15 residues. With 5 bases clipped from V and 5 bases from J, the junction kept 10 bases outside the gene matches. CDR1 and CDR2 (germline): MNHEY, SVGEGT. CDR3 region: CASSPPGLASNEQYF. CDR3 DNA: TGTGCCAGCAGTCCGCCGGGACTAGCTTCCAACGAGCAGTACTTC.

The chain links TRBV18 to TRBJ1-1, with a possible D match to TRBD1 (5 bases). The germline V gene encodes CDR1 KGHSH and CDR2 LQKENI. This CDR3 has 13 residues. V lost 3 bases and J lost 1, with 6 bases in between. CDR3 sequence (DNA): TGTGCCAGCTCACCCAGGGAGAACACTGAAGCTTTCTTT. It translates to CASSPRENTEAFF.

The V gene is TRBV4-2, the J gene TRBJ1-1; 12 bases match TRBD1. Germline CDR1 reads LGHNA; CDR2 reads YNFKEQ. This CDR3 comprises 13 residues. V was clipped by 4 bases and J by 11 bases; unmatched bases: 5. Here the CDR3 DNA reads TGTGCCAGCAGCCTCGGGACAGGGGGCGAGGCTTTCTTT. Its protein product is CASSLGTGGEAFF.

This rearrangement joins TRBV5-1 to TRBJ2-1; D perhaps matches TRBD2 (6 bases). There are 16 residues in the CDR3. CDR1 SGHRS and CDR2 YFSETQ come from the germline V gene. Trimming stripped 7 bases from V and 6 bases from J, with 23 bases between. CDR3 residues: CASLSSPGLAFNEQFF. CDR3 DNA sequence: TGCGCCAGCCTATCGTCACCGGGGCTAGCGTTCAATGAGCAGTTCTTC.

This chain connects TRBV6-5 to TRBJ1-2; D perhaps matches TRBD1 (6 bases). Germline CDR1 and CDR2: MNHEY and SVGAGI. The CDR3 runs 11 residues. Trimming removed 7 bases at V and 7 bases at J, with 10 bases between. The CDR3 DNA reads TGTGCCAGCACTAGGACAGTTGGCTACACCTTC. It is translated as CASTRTVGYTF.

V is TRBV6-2 or TRBV6-3 and J is TRBJ2-1; 11 bases are shared with TRBD2. J was trimmed by 5 bases and V by 5 bases; bases with no gene match: 11. Per the germline V gene, CDR1 is MNHEY and CDR2 is SVGEGT. The CDR3 has 17 residues. The CDR3, as DNA: TGTGCCAGCAGTCTCACCATAGCGGGGGGGCCGGACAATGAGCAGTTCTTC. Its protein is CASSLTIAGGPDNEQFF.

The chain links TRBV4-1 to TRBJ1-5; D may be TRBD1 (5 bases). Trimming took off 0 bases at V and 2 bases at J, with 8 bases between the two ends. Germline V CDR1 and CDR2: MGHRA, YSYEKL. This CDR3 is 15 amino acids long. The CDR3 here is CASSQEIGGNQPQHF. The DNA for the CDR3 is TGCGCCAGCAGCCAAGAAATAGGGGGCAATCAGCCCCAGCATTTT.

The chain joins TRBV6-2 or TRBV6-3 to TRBJ1-1; weak D call: TRBD1 (6 bases). The CDR3 is 15 amino acids. V was trimmed by 2 bases and J by 1 base, leaving 11 bases between them. CDR1 MNHEY and CDR2 SVGEGT come from the germline V gene. Here the CDR3 DNA reads TGTGCCAGCAGTTACGCCAGGGGCGAGAACACTGAAGCTTTCTTT. Translated, it gives CASSYARGENTEAFF.

This chain connects TRBV18 to TRBJ1-1, with D perhaps matching TRBD1 (5 bases). Germline CDR1 is KGHSH and CDR2 is LQKENI. The length of the CDR3 is 14 residues. Deletions cut 3 bases from V and 1 base from J, with 9 bases between. DNA of the CDR3: TGTGCCAGCTCACCGGGACGGGGGAACACTGAAGCTTTCTTT. As protein: CASSPGRGNTEAFF.

The J gene is TRBJ1-1, the V gene TRBV18; D gene uncertain. V was shortened by 3 bases and J by 4 bases, with 9 bases between the two germline ends. The CDR3 totals 13 residues. The germline V gene encodes CDR1 KGHSH and CDR2 LQKENI. The CDR3 sequence: CASSPGVFTEAFF. DNA of the CDR3: TGTGCCAGCTCACCGGGTGTTTTCACTGAAGCTTTCTTT.

The chain has TRBV19 and TRBJ1-5; D not resolved. Deletions cut 11 bases from V and 0 bases from J, with 11 bases between. Per germline, CDR1 LNHDA and CDR2 SQIVND (reference sequence). CDR3 length: 13 residues. CDR3 sequence reads: CAPPRYSNQPQHF. CDR3 bases: TGTGCCCCCCCCCGATATAGCAATCAGCCCCAGCATTTT.